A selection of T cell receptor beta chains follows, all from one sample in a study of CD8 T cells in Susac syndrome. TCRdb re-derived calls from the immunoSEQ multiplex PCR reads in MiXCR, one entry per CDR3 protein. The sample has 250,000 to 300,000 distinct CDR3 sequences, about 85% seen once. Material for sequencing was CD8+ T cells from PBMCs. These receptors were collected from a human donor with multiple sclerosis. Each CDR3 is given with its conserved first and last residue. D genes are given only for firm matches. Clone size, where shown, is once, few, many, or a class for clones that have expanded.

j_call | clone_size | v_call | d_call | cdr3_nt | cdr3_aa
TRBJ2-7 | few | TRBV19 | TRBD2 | TGTGCCAGTAGGGGACTAGCGGGGCCCTACGAGCAGTACTTC | CASRGLAGPYEQYF
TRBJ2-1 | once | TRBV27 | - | TGTGCCAGCACACGACAGGGAGGCTACAATGAGCAGTTCTTC | CASTRQGGYNEQFF
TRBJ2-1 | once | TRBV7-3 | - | TGTGCCAGCAGCTTAACTAGTGGACGGCTCAATGAGCAGTTCTTC | CASSLTSGRLNEQFF
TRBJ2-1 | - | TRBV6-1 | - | TGTGCCAGCAGTGGGACCGAAAGCTCCTACAATGAGCAGTTCTTC | CASSGTESSYNEQFF
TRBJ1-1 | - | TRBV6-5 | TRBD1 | TGTGCCAGCAGACAGGGGCCCGGAACTGAAGCTTTCTTT | CASRQGPGTEAFF
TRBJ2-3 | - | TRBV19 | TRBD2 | TGTGCCAGTAGTGGAGTTGAGACTAGCGGAAGCACAGATACGCAGTATTTT | CASSGVETSGSTDTQYF
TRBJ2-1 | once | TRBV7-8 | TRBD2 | TGTGCCAGCGCACGGGGTCTAGCGGGAGGGCTTTTATACAATGAGCAGTTCTTC | CASARGLAGGLLYNEQFF
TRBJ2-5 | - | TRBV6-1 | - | TGTGCCAGCAGTGAAGCTCCTAGTGGGGAGACCCAGTACTTC | CASSEAPSGETQYF
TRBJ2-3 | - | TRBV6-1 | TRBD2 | TGTGCCAGCAGTGAATCGGGGGGGGTTGCAGATACGCAGTATTTT | CASSESGGVADTQYF
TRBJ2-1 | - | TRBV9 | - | TGTGCCAGCAGCGTAGCAGGGGCTCATGATGAGCAGTTCTTC | CASSVAGAHDEQFF
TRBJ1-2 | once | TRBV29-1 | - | TGCAGCGTTGAAGACTCTCTAGGGAACTATGGCTACACCTTC | CSVEDSLGNYGYTF
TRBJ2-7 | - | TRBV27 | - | TGTGCCAGCAGTCATTTCTCCCCCTACGAGCAGTACTTC | CASSHFSPYEQYF
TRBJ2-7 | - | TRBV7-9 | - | TGTGCCAGCAGCTCGTCGATTGGGGTTTCCTACGAGCAGTACTTC | CASSSSIGVSYEQYF
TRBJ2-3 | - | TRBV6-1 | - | TGTGCCAGCAGCCTAGAACCAGCGAGTACAGATACGCAGTATTTT | CASSLEPASTDTQYF
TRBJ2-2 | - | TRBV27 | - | TGTGCCAGCAGTTTCGTTCGGGAGCTGTTTTTT | CASSFVRELFF
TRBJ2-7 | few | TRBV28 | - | TGTGCCAGCAGTTTTAGAGGGATCAATCACTACGAGCAGTACTTC | CASSFRGINHYEQYF
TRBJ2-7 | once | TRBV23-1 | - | TGCGCCAGCAAATCCTCGGCCCGCGACAGGACCTACGAGCAGTACTTC | CASKSSARDRTYEQYF
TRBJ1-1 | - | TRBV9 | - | TGTGCCAGCAGCGTAAGTGAGAGGCCCAGGACTGAAGCTTTCTTT | CASSVSERPRTEAFF
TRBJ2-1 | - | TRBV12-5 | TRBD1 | TGTGCTAGTGGATTCGACAGGGGTCCCTACAATGAGCAGTTCTTC | CASGFDRGPYNEQFF
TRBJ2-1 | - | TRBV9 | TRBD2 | TGTGCCAGCAGCGTCAACGGACTAGCTTCCAATGAGCAGTTCTTC | CASSVNGLASNEQFF
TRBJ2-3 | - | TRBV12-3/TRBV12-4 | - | TGTGCCAGCAGTTTCCCCCCCCGAGATACGCAGTATTTT | CASSFPPRDTQYF
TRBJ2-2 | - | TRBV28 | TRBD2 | TGTGCCAGCAGTTTAGGGACTAGCGGCTTGATCGGGGAGCTGTTTTTT | CASSLGTSGLIGELFF
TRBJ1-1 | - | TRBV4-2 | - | TGTGCCAGCAGCCAAGATGTAGGGTGGACAACTGAAGCTTTCTTT | CASSQDVGWTTEAFF
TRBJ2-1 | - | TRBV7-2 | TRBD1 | TGTGCCAGCAGCACCTGGACAGGTGGCTCTTGGGAGCAGTTCTTC | CASSTWTGGSWEQFF
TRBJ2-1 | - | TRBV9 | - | TGTGCCAGTGGGGACCCAGGGGTTAGCAATGAGCAGTTCTTC | CASGDPGVSNEQFF
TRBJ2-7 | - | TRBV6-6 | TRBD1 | TGTGCCAGCAGTTCCTTGGACAGGGTAGCCTTCAGCGAGCAGTACTTC | CASSSLDRVAFSEQYF